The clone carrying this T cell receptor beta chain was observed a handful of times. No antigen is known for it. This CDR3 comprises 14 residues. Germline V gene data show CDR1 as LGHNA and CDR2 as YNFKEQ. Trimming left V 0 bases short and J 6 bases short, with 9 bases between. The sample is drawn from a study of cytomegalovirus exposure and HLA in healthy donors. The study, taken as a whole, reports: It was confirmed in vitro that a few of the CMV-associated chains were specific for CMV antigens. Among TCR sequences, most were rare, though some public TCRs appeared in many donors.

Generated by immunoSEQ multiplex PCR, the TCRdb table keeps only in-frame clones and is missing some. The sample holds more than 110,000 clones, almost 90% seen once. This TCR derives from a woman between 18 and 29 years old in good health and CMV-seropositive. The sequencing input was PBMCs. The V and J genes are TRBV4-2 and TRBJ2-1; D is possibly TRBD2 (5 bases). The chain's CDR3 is CASSQEREANEQFF. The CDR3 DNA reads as TGTGCCAGCAGCCAAGAACGGGAAGCCAATGAGCAGTTCTTC.